These 10 T cell receptor beta chains were sequenced from one sample in a study of CD8 T cells in ankylosing spondylitis. Each CDR3 protein gets one entry after TCRdb re-called the 5' RACE reads with MiXCR. The sample holds fewer than 200,000 distinct CDR3 sequences, roughly 18% seen once. Sequencing was performed on blood, either unsorted or a sorted T cell fraction (not recorded which). Receptors were obtained from a male donor with ankylosing spondylitis or in good health (not recorded which).

This clonotype was detected once. V gene TRBV19 combines with J gene TRBJ1-1; 7 bases line up with TRBD1. The CDR3 is made up of 13 amino acids. V dropped 7 bases and J dropped 8; count of bases not matched to a gene: 10. The germline gives CDR1 LNHDA, CDR2 SQIVND (reference sequence). The CDR3, as DNA: TGTGCCAGTAATCCCCACAGGGGCGCAGAAGCTTTCTTT. This encodes CASNPHRGAEAFF. The full variable domain, rest sourced from reference TRBV19 and TRBJ1-1, is DGGITQSPKYLFRKEGQNVTLSCEQNLNHDAMYWYRQDPGQGLRLIYYSQIVNDFQKGDIAEGYSVSREKKESFPLTVTSAQKNPTAFYLCASNPHRGAEAFFGQGTRLTVV.

This clonotype has more than one count but fewer than ten. The chain couples TRBV20-1 to TRBJ2-7, with D possibly TRBD2 on 5 matching bases. V was pared by 0 bases and J by 3 bases, with 21 bases between. The CDR3 extends over 17 amino acids. Germline V gene sequence: CDR1 DFQATT, CDR2 SNEGSKA (reference sequence). CDR3 region: CSARDLRRTGSYYEQYF. In DNA form, the CDR3 reads TGCAGTGCTAGAGATCTCAGGAGGACTGGGAGTTACTACGAGCAGTACTTC.

The gene calls are TRBV7-9 and TRBJ1-2; D uncertain. From germline, CDR1 is SEHNR and CDR2 FQNEAQ (reference sequence). The CDR3 has 15 amino acids. Trimming took off 5 bases at V and 4 bases at J, with 17 bases between the two ends. The CDR3 loop is CASSPDLDVAYGYTF. The DNA of the CDR3 is TGTGCCAGCAGCCCAGACCTTGACGTGGCCTATGGCTACACCTTC.

The table lists this clonotype with many counts. V is TRBV11-2 and J is TRBJ2-1; 12 nucleotides agree with TRBD2. The V gene's germline CDR1 is SGHAT and CDR2 FQNNGV. This CDR3 region has 20 residues. The V and J ends lost 2 bases and 2 bases, in that order; junction bases with no gene match: 13. The CDR3 loop reads CASSLRRTTSGRTTYNEQFF. CDR3 DNA sequence: TGTGCCAGCAGCTTACGTCGGACCACTAGCGGGAGGACTACCTACAATGAGCAGTTCTTC.

Points on this clonotype: The junction differs from germline at one of its ends, possibly a read error. The rearrangement links TRBV11-2 to TRBJ2-7; TRBD1 aligns across 7 bases. The CDR3 is 14 residues long. Germline lookup yields CDR1 SGHAT and CDR2 FQNNGV. As DNA, the CDR3 is TGTGCCAGCAGCCTAGACAGGGTAGTCTACGAGCAGTACTTC. It specifies CASSLDRVVYEQYF.

The V gene is TRBV20-1, the J gene TRBJ1-1; D gene ambiguous. Germline V gives CDR1 DFQATT, CDR2 SNEGSKA (reference sequence). Trimming took off 6 bases at V and 8 bases at J, with 10 bases between the two ends. The CDR3 has 10 residues. As DNA, the CDR3 is TGCAGTGCGCGTCGGTCAGAAGCTTTCTTT. Translated: CSARRSEAFF.

The chain uses TRBV12-3 or TRBV12-4 and TRBJ2-7; D assignment may be TRBD1 or TRBD2 (5 bases each). The germline V and J ends were trimmed by 4 bases and 5 bases, with 12 bases remaining between them. The CDR3 consists of 13 residues. CDR3 DNA: TGTGCCAGCAGTTGGGGGTCAGTCAACGAGCAGTACTTC. Encoded protein: CASSWGSVNEQYF.

V usage is TRBV7-8 and J usage is TRBJ2-4, with 9 positions matching TRBD2. The CDR3 loop spans 19 amino acids. Germline CDR1 and CDR2: SGHVS and FQNEAQ. V trimming: 5 bases; J trimming: 0 bases; junction bases outside the gene matches: 14. The CDR3 nucleotides read TGTGCCAGCAGCCCCCTTGGTAGCGGGGGTGGACTAGCCAAAAACATTCAGTACTTC. This translates into CASSPLGSGGGLAKNIQYF.

This clonotype was observed many times. The V call is TRBV27, the J call TRBJ1-1; weak D call: TRBD1 (5 bases). V gave up 0 bases and J gave up 7 bases, with 12 bases separating them. CDR3 length: 14 residues. Germline CDR1 MNHEY, CDR2 SMNVEV (reference sequence). CDR3 in amino acids: CASSLSIGTDEAFF. CDR3 bases: TGTGCCAGCAGTTTATCTATCGGGACTGATGAAGCTTTCTTT.

The sample holds many counts of this clonotype. CDR3 nucleotide sequence: TGCGCCAGCAGCTTGGAGGGTGGCCGTAATGAGCAGTTCTTC. Its protein product is CASSLEGGRNEQFF. The chain combines TRBV5-1 with TRBJ2-1; no firm D call. The CDR3 is 14 amino acids. Per the germline V gene, CDR1 is SGHRS and CDR2 is YFSETQ. Deletions cut 0 bases from V and 7 bases from J, with 11 bases between.